These T cell receptor beta chains were read from a single sample in a study of shared clonotypes between healthy human individuals. Clones were sequenced by immunoSEQ multiplex PCR, and TCRdb holds only the in-frame ones, with some missing. The data contain about a million clones, around four fifths of them singletons. The sequencing input was memory CD4+ T cells sorted from blood. These receptors were obtained from a man between 18 and 35 years old in good health. CDR3s include the opening cysteine and the closing phenylalanine or tryptophan. Each record gives: V gene, D gene, J gene, clone size, CDR3 protein, CDR3 DNA. A D gene is named only where the DNA matches it firmly. Clone size, where shown, is once, few, many, or a class for clones that have expanded.

TRBV7-9	NA	TRBJ1-1	few	CAAPGMNTEAFF	TGTGCCGCACCTGGGATGAACACTGAAGCTTTCTTT
TRBV2	NA	TRBJ2-3	NA	CASSGGTGDTQYF	TGTGCCAGCAGTGGGGGTACGGGAGATACGCAGTATTTT
TRBV5-1	NA	TRBJ2-3	NA	CASSFSRGGTDTQYF	TGCGCCAGCAGCTTCTCTAGGGGCGGCACAGATACGCAGTATTTT
TRBV5-6	NA	TRBJ1-2	NA	CASSWTSLNYGYTF	TGTGCCAGCAGCTGGACAAGCCTTAACTATGGCTACACCTTC
TRBV27	TRBD1	TRBJ1-6	NA	CASRRDRENSPLHF	TGTGCCAGCAGGCGGGACAGGGAAAATTCACCCCTCCACTTT
TRBV7-2	TRBD2	TRBJ2-3	NA	CASRTGTSGHTDTQYF	TGTGCCAGCAGAACCGGGACTAGCGGTCACACAGATACGCAGTATTTT
TRBV5-1	TRBD2	TRBJ2-5	NA	CASSSSGGASQETQYF	TGCGCCAGCAGTTCTAGCGGGGGGGCGTCTCAAGAGACCCAGTACTTC
TRBV7-2	NA	TRBJ2-6	NA	CASDSSSGANVLTF	TGTGCCAGCGATTCTTCTTCTGGGGCCAACGTCCTGACTTTC
TRBV4-3	NA	TRBJ2-2	NA	CASSQGAAPLGGELFF	TGCGCCAGCAGCCAAGGTGCGGCGCCCCTGGGCGGGGAGCTGTTTTTT
TRBV11-2	TRBD2	TRBJ2-7	NA	CASSSTLAGAHEQYF	TGTGCCAGCAGCTCGACACTAGCGGGAGCTCACGAGCAGTACTTC
TRBV7-2	TRBD2	TRBJ2-3	NA	CASSTRLAVGTDTQYF	TGTGCCAGCAGCACCAGACTAGCGGTGGGCACAGATACGCAGTATTTT
TRBV18	NA	TRBJ2-7	once	CASSPAGASSYEQYF	TGTGCCAGCTCACCAGCGGGTGCGAGCTCCTACGAGCAGTACTTC
TRBV10-3	NA	TRBJ2-2	NA	CAISPRDTGELFF	TGTGCCATCAGTCCCCGGGACACCGGGGAGCTGTTTTTT